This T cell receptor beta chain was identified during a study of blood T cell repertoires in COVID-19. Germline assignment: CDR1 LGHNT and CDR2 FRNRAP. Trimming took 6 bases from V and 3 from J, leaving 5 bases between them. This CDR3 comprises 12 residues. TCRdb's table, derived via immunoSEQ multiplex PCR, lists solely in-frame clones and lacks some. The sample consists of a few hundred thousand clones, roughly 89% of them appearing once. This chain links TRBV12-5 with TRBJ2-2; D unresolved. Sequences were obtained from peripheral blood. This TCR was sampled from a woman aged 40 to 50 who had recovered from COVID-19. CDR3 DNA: TGTGCTAGTGGACGCGACACCGGGGAGCTGTTTTTT. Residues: CASGRDTGELFF.